Each of the 6 T cell receptor beta chains below was sequenced from the same sample in a study of vaccination and CD4 T cells after COVID-19. No cognate antigen is known for these TCRs. As to time point: late sampling 161 to 241 days after vaccination in three convalescent patients. Treatment specified: approximately nine-day PBMC culture with coronavirus spike peptide pools or control peptides (ViraFEST assay). Sequencing of the DNA from cultured CD4+ T cells was carried out with the Oncomine TCR Beta short-read assay. TCRdb reprocessed the PCR reads with MiXCR, giving one entry per CDR3 protein. The sample yields 20,000 to 25,000 distinct CDR3 sequences, roughly 40% seen once. The sequenced sample was CD4+ T cells from blood, cultured in vitro, obtained about 7 months after SARS-CoV-2 vaccination. Receptors were obtained from a human donor who had recovered from COVID-19.

This clonotype was observed a handful of times. The chain couples TRBV20-1 to TRBJ2-1; a possible D gene is TRBD2 (6 bases). The germline V gene has CDR1 DFQATT and CDR2 SNEGSKA (reference sequence). The V end lost 1 base, the J end lost 3 bases, and 10 bases lay between the germline ends. The CDR3 is 14 amino acids. The CDR3 region is CSARVGGLYNEQFF. The CDR3 nucleotides are TGCAGTGCTAGAGTGGGAGGTCTCTACAATGAGCAGTTCTTC.

In this sample, this clonotype turned up a few times. The chain has TRBV28 and TRBJ2-7; maybe TRBD1 (5 bases). V dropped 2 bases and J dropped 4 bases, with 18 bases sitting between them. The CDR3 sequence is 16 residues long. Germline lookup yields CDR1 MDHEN and CDR2 SYDVKM. DNA of the CDR3: TGTGCCAGCAGTTTAGTTTTGGGGCAGGCAGGTTACGAGCAGTACTTC. Protein: CASSLVLGQAGYEQYF.

This clonotype was counted only a few times. V is TRBV24-1 and J is TRBJ2-1, with TRBD2 matching 7 bases. Germline V gene data show CDR1 as KGHDR and CDR2 as SFDVKD. The J segment lost 1 base and the V segment lost 4 bases, leaving 9 bases of the junction unmatched. The CDR3 runs to 17 residues. The DNA for the CDR3 is TGTGCCACCAGTGACCCTGCTAGCGGAATATCCTACAATGAGCAGTTCTTC. It translates to CATSDPASGISYNEQFF.

This clonotype turned up a few times. The chain combines TRBV19 with TRBJ1-5; D is perhaps TRBD1 (6 bases). The CDR3 loop spans 15 amino acids. V gave up 6 bases and J gave up 0 bases, with 12 bases separating them. Germline V gene sequence: CDR1 LNHDA, CDR2 SQIVND (reference sequence). The CDR3 loop reads CASSRGPYSNQPQHF. CDR3 sequence (DNA): TGTGCCAGTAGCAGGGGACCTTATAGCAATCAGCCCCAGCATTTT. Full variable domain (outside the CDR3, taken from reference TRBV19 and TRBJ1-5): DGGITQSPKYLFRKEGQNVTLSCEQNLNHDAMYWYRQDPGQGLRLIYYSQIVNDFQKGDIAEGYSVSREKKESFPLTVTSAQKNPTAFYLCASSRGPYSNQPQHFGDGTRLSIL.

This clonotype was seen more than once but under ten times. CDR3 DNA sequence: TGTGCCAGCAGCTTAGCACCGAGGAATGAGCAGTTCTTC. Translated: CASSLAPRNEQFF. The V and J genes are TRBV7-2 and TRBJ2-1, with D unclear. Trimming cost V 0 bases and J 7 bases, with 7 bases left between them. This CDR3 spans 13 amino acids. Germline V lookup: CDR1 SGHTA, CDR2 FQGNSA.

This chain uses TRBV20-1 with TRBJ2-1, with D possibly being TRBD1 (6 bases). There are 14 residues in the CDR3. V was clipped by 3 bases and J by 8 bases, with 17 bases between them. CDR1 DFQATT and CDR2 SNEGSKA come from the germline V gene (reference sequence). The chain's CDR3 is CSASHRASSDEQFF. In nucleotides, the CDR3 is TGCAGTGCTAGCCACAGGGCCTCTTCGGATGAGCAGTTCTTC.